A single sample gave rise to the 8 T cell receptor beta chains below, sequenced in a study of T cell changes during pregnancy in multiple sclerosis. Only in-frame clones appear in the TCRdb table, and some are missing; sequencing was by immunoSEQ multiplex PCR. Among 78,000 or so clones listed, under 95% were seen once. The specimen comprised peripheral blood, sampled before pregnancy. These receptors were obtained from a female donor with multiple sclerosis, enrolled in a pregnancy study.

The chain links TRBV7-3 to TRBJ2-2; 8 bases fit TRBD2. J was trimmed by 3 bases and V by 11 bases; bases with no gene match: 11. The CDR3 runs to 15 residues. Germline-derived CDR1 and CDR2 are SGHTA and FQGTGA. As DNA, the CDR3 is TGTGCCCCCCCCCTCCGGCGGGGGGACACCGGGGAGCTGTTTTTT. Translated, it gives CAPPLRRGDTGELFF.

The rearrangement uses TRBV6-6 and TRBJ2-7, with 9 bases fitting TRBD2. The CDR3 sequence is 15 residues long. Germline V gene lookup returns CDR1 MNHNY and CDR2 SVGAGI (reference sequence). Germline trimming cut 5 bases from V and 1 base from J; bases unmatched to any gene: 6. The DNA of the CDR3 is TGTGCCAGCAGTAGAATAGCGGGGGCATCCTACGAGCAGTACTTC. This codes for CASSRIAGASYEQYF.

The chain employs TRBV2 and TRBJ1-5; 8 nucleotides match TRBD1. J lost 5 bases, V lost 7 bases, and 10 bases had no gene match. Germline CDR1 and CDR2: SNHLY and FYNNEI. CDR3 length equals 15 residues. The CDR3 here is CASMVSGGPDQPQHF. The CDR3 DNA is TGTGCCAGCATGGTCTCAGGGGGCCCTGATCAGCCCCAGCATTTT.

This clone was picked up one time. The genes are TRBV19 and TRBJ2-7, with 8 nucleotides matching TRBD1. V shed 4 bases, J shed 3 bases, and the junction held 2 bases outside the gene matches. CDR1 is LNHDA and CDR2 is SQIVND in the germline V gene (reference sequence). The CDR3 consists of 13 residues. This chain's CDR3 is CASSTGTGYEQYF. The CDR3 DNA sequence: TGTGCCAGTAGTACCGGGACAGGCTACGAGCAGTACTTC.

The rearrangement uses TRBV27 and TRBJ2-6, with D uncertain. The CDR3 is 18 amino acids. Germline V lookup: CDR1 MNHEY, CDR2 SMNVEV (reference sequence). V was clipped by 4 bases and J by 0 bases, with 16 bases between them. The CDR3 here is CASSSNAEPVSGANVLTF. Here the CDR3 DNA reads TGTGCCAGCAGTTCCAACGCGGAACCCGTCTCTGGGGCCAACGTCCTGACTTTC.

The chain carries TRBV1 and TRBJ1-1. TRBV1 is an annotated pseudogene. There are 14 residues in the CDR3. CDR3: CTSSQWAGDTEAFF. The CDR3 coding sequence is TGCACCAGCAGCCAGTGGGCGGGGGACACTGAAGCTTTCTTT.

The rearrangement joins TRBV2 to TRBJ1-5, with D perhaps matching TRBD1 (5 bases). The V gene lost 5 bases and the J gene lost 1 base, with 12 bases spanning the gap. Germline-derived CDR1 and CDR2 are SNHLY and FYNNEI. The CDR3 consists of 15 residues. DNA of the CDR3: TGTGCCAGCAGTTACGGGACTTCCAGCAATCAGCCCCAGCATTTT. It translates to CASSYGTSSNQPQHF.

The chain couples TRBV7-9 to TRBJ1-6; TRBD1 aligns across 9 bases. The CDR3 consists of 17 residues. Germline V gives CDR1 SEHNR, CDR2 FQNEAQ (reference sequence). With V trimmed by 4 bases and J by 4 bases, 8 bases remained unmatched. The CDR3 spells CASSSLQGAEYNSPLHF. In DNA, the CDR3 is TGTGCCAGCAGCTCCCTACAGGGGGCCGAATATAATTCACCCCTCCACTTT.